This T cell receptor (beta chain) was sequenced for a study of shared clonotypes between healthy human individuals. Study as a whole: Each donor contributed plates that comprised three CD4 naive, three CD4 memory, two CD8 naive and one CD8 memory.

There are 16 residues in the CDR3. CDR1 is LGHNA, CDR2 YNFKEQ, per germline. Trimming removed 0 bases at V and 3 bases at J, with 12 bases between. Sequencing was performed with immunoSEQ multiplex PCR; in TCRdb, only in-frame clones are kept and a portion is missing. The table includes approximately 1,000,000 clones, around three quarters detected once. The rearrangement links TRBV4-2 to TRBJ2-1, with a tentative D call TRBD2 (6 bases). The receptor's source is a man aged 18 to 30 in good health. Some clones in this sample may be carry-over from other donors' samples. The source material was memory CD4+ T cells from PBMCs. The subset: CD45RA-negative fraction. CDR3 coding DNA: TGTGCCAGCAGCCAAGATAAGGGACTCGGCTACAATGAGCAGTTCTTC. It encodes CASSQDKGLGYNEQFF.